The present entry profiles one T cell receptor beta chain with its context. Its antigen is still unknown. These data belong to a study of vaccination and CD4 T cells after COVID-19. Study background: Those taking part got two shots of either the BNT162b2 or the mRNA-1273 vaccine.

Sequenced with the Oncomine TCR Beta short-read assay was DNA taken from cultured CD4+ T cells. One entry per CDR3 protein, called by TCRdb with MiXCR from the PCR reads. This sample has just over 8,500 distinct CDR3 sequences, with 45% to 55% found just once. As for treatment: approximately 11-day PBMC culture with coronavirus spike peptide pools or control peptides (ViraFEST assay). Unexposed donor CD4+ T cells predated the COVID-19 pandemic, collected 2011-2018. PBMCs were cultured at 1.5 million to 2.5 million per well with 7.5 to 10 IU/ml IL-2 and 9.5 to 10 ug/ml peptide pools. The CDR3 sequence is 13 residues long. V lost 6 bases and J lost 5, with 12 bases in between.

The TCR sequence derives from a human donor in good health. The rearrangement links TRBV12-3 or TRBV12-4 to TRBJ2-3; D gene unclear. Sequences were obtained from CD4+ T cells from blood, cultured in vitro. The CDR3 nucleotides are TGTGCCAGCAGGCCCACCGTCCTAGATACGCAGTATTTT. This codes for CASRPTVLDTQYF.